These 21 T cell receptor beta chains share one sample of origin, sequenced in a study of blood T cell repertoires in COVID-19 (dated by TCRdb to the early 2020s). Libraries were constructed by the immunoSEQ multiplex PCR assay. TCRdb obtained this table from immuneACCESS and retained in-frame rearrangements with V and J assigned. These tables miss some clones; where compared with another copy, unresolved V genes account for less than half of the shortfall, and the remainder is unexplained. The sample data list about 80,000 clones, and almost 85% of these were observed just once. The top ten clones comprise approximately 12% of the sample. The sample comprised peripheral blood. These receptors were taken from an elderly man with acute or convalescent COVID-19.

This clone appeared a single time. The chain couples TRBV30 to TRBJ2-7; 7 bases match TRBD1. From germline, CDR1 is GTSNPN and CDR2 SVGIG (reference sequence). This CDR3 has 11 residues. Trimming at V came to 5 bases and at J to 13 bases, leaving 11 bases not matched to a gene. The CDR3 loop is CAWGTESLGYF. The CDR3 DNA is TGTGCCTGGGGGACAGAGAGCTTGGGATACTTC.

The chain is built from TRBV7-6 and TRBJ2-5; possibly TRBD1 for D (6 bases). The CDR3 contains 15 residues. In germline, CDR1 is SGHVS, CDR2 FNYEAQ. The V end lost 5 bases, the J end lost 2 bases, and 15 bases lay between the germline ends. CDR3 nucleotide sequence: TGTGCCAGCAGCCCGAATACGGGACAACAAGAGACCCAGTACTTC. It specifies CASSPNTGQQETQYF.

The sample holds one count of this clone. V gene TRBV7-9 combines with J gene TRBJ1-2; D is unresolved. Germline V gene data show CDR1 as SEHNR and CDR2 as FQNEAQ (reference sequence). The CDR3 contains 14 residues. The ends were cut back, 5 bases at V and 3 bases at J, with 13 bases in the middle. The CDR3, as DNA: TGTGCCAGCAGCCCGGGATCAGGCGACTATGGCTACACCTTC. Encoded protein: CASSPGSGDYGYTF.

J is TRBJ2-5 and V is TRBV6-5; the D gene is possibly TRBD1 (5 bases). Germline assignment: CDR1 MNHEY and CDR2 SVGAGI. V shed 0 bases and J shed 0 bases, with 8 bases lying between them. This CDR3 is built from 15 residues. The CDR3, as DNA: TGTGCCAGCAGTTACTCTCCGGACAACCAAGAGACCCAGTACTTC. Encoded protein: CASSYSPDNQETQYF.

The chain recombines TRBV5-1 with TRBJ2-7, with a tentative D call TRBD2 (5 bases). Germline-derived CDR1 and CDR2 are SGHRS and YFSETQ. V dropped 0 bases and J dropped 12 bases, with 10 bases sitting between them. The CDR3 extends over 11 amino acids. The CDR3, as DNA: TGCGCCAGCAGCTTGGAGAGGGTTCGGTACTTC. It translates to CASSLERVRYF.

This clone was found a few times. The chain uses TRBV11-2 and TRBJ1-2, with D tentatively TRBD1 (5 bases). This CDR3 has 14 residues. Per germline, CDR1 SGHAT and CDR2 FQNNGV. Trimming removed 5 bases at V and 6 bases at J, with 16 bases between. The CDR3 DNA reads TGTGCCAGCAGCAGATTGGGGGGAAGCGATGGCTACACCTTC. Its translation is CASSRLGGSDGYTF.

The chain couples TRBV5-4 to TRBJ2-7; 10 positions match TRBD2. Germline CDR1 SGHNT, CDR2 YYREEE (reference sequence). The ends lost 1 base at V and 3 bases at J; junction bases unmatched: 4. There are 15 residues in the CDR3. CDR3 coding DNA: TGTGCCAGCAGCTTGAGTAGCGGGGGGCACTACGAGCAGTACTTC. Translation gives CASSLSSGGHYEQYF.

This clone was picked up one time. The chain links TRBV30 to TRBJ2-7; TRBD1 is a possible D gene (5 bases). V lost 3 bases and J lost 7, with 16 bases in between. The CDR3 spans 13 residues. The germline V gene has CDR1 GTSNPN and CDR2 SVGIG (reference sequence). This CDR3 is CAWSPGHTPEQYF. CDR3 nucleotides: TGTGCCTGGAGCCCAGGACACACTCCGGAGCAGTACTTC.

The V and J genes are TRBV3-1 (or the pseudogene TRBV3-2) and TRBJ2-3, with a tentative D call TRBD1 (5 bases). The V end lost 0 bases, the J end lost 3 bases, and 10 bases lay between the germline ends. CDR3 length: 15 amino acids. CDR1 is LGHDT, CDR2 YNNKEL, per germline (reference sequence). The CDR3 DNA follows: TGTGCCAGCAGCCAAGATATGACAGTGACAGATACGCAGTATTTT. It yields the protein CASSQDMTVTDTQYF.

This chain links TRBV6-5 with TRBJ2-5; 11 positions match TRBD1. Germline V gives CDR1 MNHEY, CDR2 SVGAGI. Trimming removed 5 bases from V and 5 bases from J; junction bases left unmatched: 7. The CDR3 covers 15 residues. CDR3 residues: CASSRGDRGWETQYF. CDR3 DNA: TGTGCCAGCAGTCGCGGGGACAGGGGGTGGGAGACCCAGTACTTC.

The chain combines TRBV10-3 with TRBJ1-1, with a tentative D call TRBD1 (5 bases). The germline V and J ends were trimmed by 3 bases and 4 bases, with 9 bases remaining between them. The CDR3 is 13 amino acids. Germline V gene sequence: CDR1 ENHRY, CDR2 SYGVKD. CDR3 residues: CAISDTGGTEAFF. CDR3 sequence (DNA): TGTGCCATCAGTGATACGGGGGGCACTGAAGCTTTCTTT.

This chain links TRBV28 with TRBJ2-1; no definite D call. Trimming pared 1 base from V and 0 bases from J, leaving 10 bases between. CDR3 size: 16 residues. Germline loops: CDR1 MDHEN, CDR2 SYDVKM. The CDR3 nucleotides read TGTGCCAGCAGTTTATCGGCGGTGAGCTCCTACAATGAGCAGTTCTTC. Residues: CASSLSAVSSYNEQFF. Full variable domain (remainder filled in from reference TRBV28 and TRBJ2-1): DVKVTQSSRYLVKRTGEKVFLECVQDMDHENMFWYRQDPGLGLRLIYFSYDVKMKEKGDIPEGYSVSREKKERFSLILESASTNQTSMYLCASSLSAVSSYNEQFFGPGTRLTVL.

The chain combines TRBV5-1 with TRBJ2-5, with TRBD1 as a possible D gene (6 bases). Deletions cut 6 bases from V and 0 bases from J, with 9 bases between. The CDR3 loop spans 13 amino acids. CDR1 SGHRS and CDR2 YFSETQ come from the germline V gene. CDR3 in DNA: TGCGCCAGCACACGGGACAACCAAGAGACCCAGTACTTC. This codes for CASTRDNQETQYF.

This rearrangement joins TRBV20-1 to TRBJ2-7; a possible D gene is TRBD2 (6 bases). V was pared by 6 bases and J by 2 bases, with 14 bases between. Germline V gene lookup returns CDR1 DFQATT and CDR2 SNEGSKA (reference sequence). CDR3 size: 13 residues. In DNA form, the CDR3 reads TGCAGTGCAAGTCTAGCGACCACCTACGAGCAGTACTTC. This translates into CSASLATTYEQYF.

The rearrangement joins TRBV11-1 to TRBJ1-2; the match to TRBD1 covers 7 bases. V lost 3 bases, J lost 6 bases, and 4 bases stayed unmatched. CDR1 is SGHAT and CDR2 is FQDESV in the germline V gene (reference sequence). This CDR3 spans 13 amino acids. The CDR3 DNA sequence: TGTGCCAGCAGCTTTCAAGGACAGGATGGCTACACCTTC. Translating it yields CASSFQGQDGYTF. The whole variable domain, remainder taken from reference TRBV11-1 and TRBJ1-2, is EAEVAQSPRYKITEKSQAVAFWCDPISGHATLYWYRQILGQGPELLVQFQDESVVDDSQLPKDRFSAERLKGVDSTLKIQPAELGDSAMYLCASSFQGQDGYTFGSGTRLTVV.

The CDR3 bases are TGTGCCAGCAGCTTGTTGTCAGCAGCGTTGAACACTGAAGCTTTCTTT. This gives the protein CASSLLSAALNTEAFF. This chain links TRBV5-4 with TRBJ1-1; no clear D gene. This CDR3 contains 16 residues. Germline V gene lookup returns CDR1 SGHNT and CDR2 YYREEE (reference sequence). V lost 1 base to trimming and J lost 0 bases, with 13 bases between them.

The chain is built from TRBV5-4 and TRBJ2-2; 8 bases agree with TRBD2. V was clipped by 5 bases and J by 0 bases; unmatched bases: 12. In germline, CDR1 is SGHNT, CDR2 YYREEE (reference sequence). This CDR3 has 18 amino acids. The CDR3 DNA reads as TGTGCCAGCAGTTCCGGGACTAGACAGCCTTCGAACACCGGGGAGCTGTTTTTT. Translating it yields CASSSGTRQPSNTGELFF.

This chain connects TRBV19 to TRBJ2-5, with a weak D call TRBD1 (6 bases). V lost 6 bases to trimming and J lost 1 base, with 9 bases between them. Germline loops: CDR1 LNHDA, CDR2 SQIVND (reference sequence). The CDR3 is 13 residues long. The CDR3 sequence: CASSGQIQETQYF. DNA for the CDR3: TGTGCCAGTAGCGGACAGATCCAAGAGACCCAGTACTTC.

The V call is TRBV3-1 (or the pseudogene TRBV3-2), the J call TRBJ2-1; TRBD2 aligns across 13 bases. CDR1 LGHDT and CDR2 YNNKEL come from the germline V gene (reference sequence). The CDR3 covers 16 residues. J lost 5 bases, V lost 0 bases, and 1 base had no gene match. As DNA, the CDR3 is TGTGCCAGCAGCCAAGAGGGGACTAGCGGGAACAATGAGCAGTTCTTC. Protein sequence: CASSQEGTSGNNEQFF.

The chain recombines TRBV10-3 with TRBJ2-7; 9 bases match TRBD2. V gave up 4 bases and J gave up 3 bases; unmatched junction bases: 1. The CDR3 has 13 amino acids. Germline lookup yields CDR1 ENHRY and CDR2 SYGVKD. The CDR3 DNA follows: TGTGCCATCAGTGGACTAGCGGACTACGAGCAGTACTTC. Protein product: CAISGLADYEQYF.

The chain employs TRBV4-1 and TRBJ2-2; TRBD2 is a possible D gene (6 bases). Germline values: CDR1 MGHRA, CDR2 YSYEKL. The CDR3 has 15 amino acids. V gave up 2 bases and J gave up 5 bases, with 12 bases separating them. CDR3 DNA sequence: TGCGCCAGCAGCCAAATGTGGGGGGTGACCGGGGAGCTGTTTTTT. Amino acids: CASSQMWGVTGELFF.